Listed here are 5 T cell receptor beta chains from one sample, sequenced in a study of identical twins. Each CDR3 protein is one row after TCRdb ran MiXCR on the 5' RACE reads. The sample shows 400,000 to 550,000 distinct CDR3 sequences, around an eighth of them seen only once. This sample also belongs to another study, concerning yellow fever vaccine responses in identical twins.

Sequenced sample: CD4+ T cells sorted from blood. These receptors were collected from a woman under 30 in good health.

The CDR3, as DNA: TGTGCCAGCAGCTTAGTGAGCGGAGGTAGTGGGCACGAGCAGTACTTC. Translated: CASSLVSGGSGHEQYF. The chain has TRBV7-2 and TRBJ2-7, with D possibly TRBD2 on 5 matching bases. The length of the CDR3 is 16 residues. The ends were cut back, 1 base at V and 5 bases at J, with 18 bases in the middle. The germline V gene has CDR1 SGHTA and CDR2 FQGNSA.

This clonotype came up a few times. The J gene is TRBJ2-1, the V gene TRBV7-9; 13 positions agree with TRBD2. CDR3 length equals 14 residues. CDR1 is SEHNR, CDR2 FQNEAQ, per germline (reference sequence). V dropped 10 bases and J dropped 7; count of bases not matched to a gene: 7. CDR3 amino acids: CATRTSGSENEQFF. CDR3 DNA: TGTGCCACCAGGACTAGCGGGAGCGAGAATGAGCAGTTCTTC.

This clonotype appeared many times. The rearrangement joins TRBV28 to TRBJ1-2; TRBD1 might be the D (5 bases). From germline, CDR1 is MDHEN and CDR2 SYDVKM. The CDR3 totals 15 residues. Trimming shortened V by 5 bases and J by 4 bases, and 17 bases separated the two germline ends. The CDR3 coding sequence is TGTGCCAGCAGTCAAGGTGGGACGGACTTCTATGGCTACACCTTC. This sequence encodes CASSQGGTDFYGYTF.

This clonotype was detected only a few times. The chain is built from TRBV5-1 and TRBJ2-3; TRBD1 might be the D (5 bases). The germline V gene encodes CDR1 SGHRS and CDR2 YFSETQ. The CDR3 is 14 residues long. Trimming removed 0 bases at V and 4 bases at J, with 9 bases between. This CDR3 reads CASSLAKGSDTQYF. The CDR3 DNA sequence: TGCGCCAGCAGCTTGGCCAAGGGGTCAGATACGCAGTATTTT.

In its sample, this clonotype was seen a few times. The CDR3 spells CASSPLLSPFQETQYF. For the CDR3, the DNA is TGTGCCAGCAGCCCCCTCTTAAGTCCTTTTCAAGAGACCCAGTACTTC. The chain couples TRBV9 to TRBJ2-5; no clear D gene. Germline lookup yields CDR1 SGDLS and CDR2 YYNGEE. This CDR3 contains 16 residues. V lost 4 bases to trimming and J lost 2 bases, with 18 bases between them.